The 10 T cell receptor beta chains reported below all come from one sample, sequenced in a study of regulatory T cells in long-lasting Graves disease. Assembly of TCR beta libraries relied on iRepertoire HTBI primers together with Arm-PCR of CDR3 regions. In TCRdb, the multiplex PCR reads were re-called with MiXCR into one record per CDR3 protein. In the table there are hundreds of thousands of distinct CDR3 sequences, 21% of which are singletons. Time point reported: persistent/refractory GD, antithyroid drugs over 5 years with positive TRAb. Preparation of the TCR library used RNA extracted from PBMCs. The material sequenced was peripheral blood mononuclear cells (PBMCs), taken when the disease was refractory, from a patient treated with antithyroid drugs. These receptors all stem from a female donor with Graves disease.

This chain connects TRBV2 to TRBJ1-2; no reliable D call. Germline lookup yields CDR1 SNHLY and CDR2 FYNNEI. Trimming stripped 10 bases from V and 1 base from J, with 7 bases between. The CDR3 runs 11 residues. The CDR3 protein is CAKQSNYGYTF. The CDR3 DNA is TGTGCCAAGCAAAGTAACTATGGCTACACCTTC.

J is TRBJ2-3 and V is TRBV7-9; 9 bases map to TRBD1. Germline trimming cut 3 bases from V and 2 bases from J; bases unmatched to any gene: 6. Looked up from germline, CDR1 is SEHNR and CDR2 is FQNEAQ (reference sequence). The CDR3 is made up of 16 amino acids. In DNA form, the CDR3 reads TGTGCCAGCAGCTTTGGGGACAGGGCCTTCACAGATACGCAGTATTTT. It encodes CASSFGDRAFTDTQYF.

The genes are TRBV19 and TRBJ2-1; the D call may be TRBD1 or TRBD2 (5 bases each). The germline gives CDR1 LNHDA, CDR2 SQIVND (reference sequence). V was cut by 1 base and J by 4 bases, with 8 bases left in between. The CDR3 extends over 14 amino acids. The CDR3 reads CASSIGGWYNEQFF. The CDR3 coding sequence is TGTGCCAGTAGTATAGGGGGGTGGTACAATGAGCAGTTCTTC.

This clonotype was observed a handful of times. The chain joins TRBV20-1 to TRBJ2-6; 10 bases match TRBD1. The V gene end was trimmed by 0 bases and the J gene end by 0 bases; junction bases not matched to a gene: 5. This CDR3 has 18 residues. Germline CDR1 and CDR2: DFQATT and SNEGSKA (reference sequence). The CDR3 is CSARDAGTGVSGANVLTF. The DNA of the CDR3 is TGCAGTGCTAGAGATGCGGGGACAGGGGTCTCTGGGGCCAACGTCCTGACTTTC.

The V call is TRBV18, the J call TRBJ1-1; D uncertain. Germline loops: CDR1 KGHSH, CDR2 LQKENI. The CDR3 has 16 residues. V lost 3 bases and J 0 bases, leaving 14 bases between the germline ends. CDR3 loop: CASSPFSPDMNTEAFF. In DNA form, the CDR3 reads TGTGCCAGCTCACCGTTTTCTCCAGATATGAACACTGAAGCTTTCTTT.

This clonotype was picked up a small number of times. The chain has TRBV12-3 or TRBV12-4 and TRBJ2-7, with D perhaps being TRBD1 or TRBD2 (7 bases each). The CDR3 contains 14 residues. The V end was cut by 6 bases, the J end by 2 bases, with 14 bases between. The CDR3 region is CASRGGRGPYEQYF. For the CDR3, the DNA is TGTGCCAGCAGGGGGGGGAGGGGGCCCTACGAGCAGTACTTC.

This clonotype was found a few times. The rearrangement links TRBV5-1 to TRBJ1-5; 8 positions agree with TRBD1. V lost 2 bases, J lost 0 bases, and 10 bases stayed unmatched. CDR3 length equals 18 residues. CDR1 SGHRS and CDR2 YFSETQ come from the germline V gene. The CDR3 DNA sequence: TGCGCCAGCAGCTTTCTCCGGACAGGGCCCTATAGCAATCAGCCCCAGCATTTT. Its translation: CASSFLRTGPYSNQPQHF.

This clonotype came up many times. V and J are TRBV5-4 and TRBJ1-1; 7 bases match TRBD1. The CDR3 spans 15 residues. J gave up 0 bases and V 0 bases, and 2 bases lay outside the gene matches. The germline V gene encodes CDR1 SGHNT and CDR2 YYREEE (reference sequence). In nucleotides, the CDR3 is TGTGCCAGCAGCTTGGAGACAGGGATGAACACTGAAGCTTTCTTT. Translating it yields CASSLETGMNTEAFF.

V gene TRBV13 combines with J gene TRBJ2-5, with 7 nucleotides matching TRBD1. V shed 4 bases, J shed 5 bases, and the junction held 7 bases outside the gene matches. The CDR3 extends over 14 amino acids. Looked up from germline, CDR1 is PRHDT and CDR2 is FYEKMQ (reference sequence). CDR3 nucleotide sequence: TGTGCCAGCAGCTGGGGGACAGCGCGGGAGACCCAGTACTTC. This gives the protein CASSWGTARETQYF.

This clonotype was recorded a few times. One end of the junction varies from germline; a read error may be responsible. In nucleotides, the CDR3 is TGTGCCAGCAGTTACTCGACGTCCTACGAGCAGTACTTC. This translates into CASSYSTSYEQYF. The chain has TRBV6-4 and TRBJ2-7; no reliable D call. The CDR3 is made up of 13 amino acids. CDR1 and CDR2 from the germline V gene are MRHNA and SNTAGT.